Listed below are T cell receptor beta chains from one sample, sequenced in a study of blood T cell repertoires in COVID-19. Profiling relied on immunoSEQ multiplex PCR, and the TCRdb table lists in-frame clones only, not all of them. The sample includes roughly 410,000 clones, about 89% of them seen just once. The specimen sequenced was peripheral blood. These receptors all come from a woman in her 40s with COVID-19, enrolled during active disease. CDR3s include the opening cysteine and the closing phenylalanine or tryptophan. A D gene is named only where the DNA matches it firmly. The listing skips clone size in some rows; elsewhere it reads once, few, many or a size class.

>TRBV7-9|-|16|TRBJ1-4|TRBD1
CASSLAPGQGWEKLFF
TGTGCCAGCAGCTTAGCCCCTGGACAGGGATGGGAAAAACTGTTTTTT
>TRBV6-1|-|15|TRBJ1-2|-
CASSEGADTNYGYTF
TGTGCCAGCAGTGAAGGGGCAGACACTAACTATGGCTACACCTTC
>TRBV30|-|15|TRBJ2-3|TRBD2
CAWSVLAGGLDTQYF
TGTGCCTGGAGTGTACTCGCGGGAGGATTAGATACGCAGTATTTT
>TRBV7-9|-|14|TRBJ1-2|-
CASSLSGEVYGYTF
TGTGCCAGCAGCTTAAGCGGGGAAGTCTATGGCTACACCTTC
>TRBV19|few|16|TRBJ1-1|TRBD1
CASSRPPGQGNTEAFF
TGTGCCAGTAGTCGACCCCCGGGACAGGGGAACACTGAAGCTTTCTTT
>TRBV19|once|12|TRBJ1-1|TRBD1
CASSTRTGVAFF
TGTGCCAGTAGTACCCGGACAGGGGTAGCTTTCTTT
>TRBV19|-|15|TRBJ1-1|TRBD1
CASTAFGQGRTEAFF
TGTGCCAGTACTGCGTTCGGACAGGGAAGGACTGAAGCTTTCTTT
>TRBV6-6|once|15|TRBJ1-2|TRBD1
CASRDTTGGDYGYTF
TGTGCCAGCAGAGACACCACAGGGGGGGACTATGGCTACACCTTC
>TRBV5-1|-|13|TRBJ2-7|-
CASSLTGAFEQYF
TGCGCCAGCAGCTTGACAGGCGCCTTTGAGCAGTACTTC
>TRBV5-5|-|13|TRBJ1-1|-
CASSFLGGTEAFF
TGTGCCAGCAGCTTTTTGGGGGGCACTGAAGCTTTCTTT
>TRBV5-6|few|15|TRBJ2-7|-
CASSLGAGRAYEQYF
TGTGCCAGCAGCCTCGGAGCGGGCCGCGCCTACGAGCAGTACTTC
>TRBV27|once|13|TRBJ2-5|TRBD1
CASTPGQGETQYF
TGTGCCAGCACCCCGGGACAGGGGGAGACCCAGTACTTC
>TRBV9|-|15|TRBJ1-1|TRBD1
CASSPQGAVNTEAFF
TGTGCCAGCAGCCCTCAGGGGGCCGTGAACACTGAAGCTTTCTTT
>TRBV4-3|-|13|TRBJ1-2|-
CASSQDMNYGYTF
TGCGCCAGCAGCCAAGACATGAACTATGGCTACACCTTC
>TRBV5-1|-|14|TRBJ2-3|TRBD1
CASSIRGQDDTQYF
TGCGCCAGCAGCATAAGGGGGCAGGATGATACGCAGTATTTT
>TRBV3-1/TRBV3-2|-|12|TRBJ2-7|-
CASSRAGNEQYF
TGTGCCAGCAGCCGCGCAGGGAACGAGCAGTACTTC
>TRBV30|-|16|TRBJ2-5|TRBD2
CAWRGLAGGTKETQYF
TGTGCCTGGAGAGGGTTAGCGGGGGGGACAAAAGAGACCCAGTACTTC
>TRBV5-1|-|13|TRBJ2-7|-
CASSLALTYEQYF
TGCGCCAGCAGCCTAGCATTAACCTACGAGCAGTACTTC
>TRBV6-5|-|15|TRBJ2-6|-
CASRGGSSGANVLTF
TGTGCCAGCAGGGGAGGTAGCTCTGGGGCCAACGTCCTGACTTTC
>TRBV4-2|-|15|TRBJ1-1|TRBD1
CASSQGQGANTEAFF
TGTGCCAGCAGCCAGGGACAGGGGGCGAACACTGAAGCTTTCTTT
>TRBV4-3|-|16|TRBJ1-2|-
CASSQDNAGTNYGYTF
TGCGCCAGCAGCCAAGATAACGCAGGGACTAACTATGGCTACACCTTC
>TRBV6-2/TRBV6-3|-|15|TRBJ2-1|-
CASSYPGVSYNEQFF
TGTGCCAGCAGTTACCCCGGGGTCTCCTACAATGAGCAGTTCTTC
>TRBV4-1|-|13|TRBJ2-5|-
CASSARGTETQYF
TGCGCCAGCAGCGCCAGGGGTACGGAGACCCAGTACTTC
>TRBV5-1|-|15|TRBJ1-1|-
CASSLVRGAGTEAFF
TGCGCCAGCAGCTTGGTTCGGGGGGCGGGAACTGAAGCTTTCTTT
>TRBV19|-|15|TRBJ1-4|-
CASSIAAGKHEKLFF
TGTGCCAGTAGTATAGCGGCCGGGAAACATGAAAAACTGTTTTTT
>TRBV19|once|14|TRBJ2-5|-
CASSIPGVQETQYF
TGTGCCAGTAGTATTCCGGGGGTACAAGAGACCCAGTACTTC
>TRBV6-2/TRBV6-3|-|18|TRBJ2-3|TRBD2
CASSYPFATSPKRDTQYF
TGTGCCAGCAGTTACCCCTTCGCGACTAGCCCAAAGCGAGATACGCAGTATTTT
>TRBV5-1|few|13|TRBJ1-1|-
CASSLGAGGEAFF
TGCGCCAGCAGCTTGGGGGCGGGGGGTGAAGCTTTCTTT
>TRBV3-1/TRBV3-2|-|14|TRBJ1-2|-
CASSPQGLNYGYTF
TGTGCCAGCAGTCCTCAGGGGCTCAACTATGGCTACACCTTC
>TRBV28|few|14|TRBJ2-7|-
CAALGTPTSYEQYF
TGTGCCGCCTTAGGGACACCGACATCCTACGAGCAGTACTTC
>TRBV6-2/TRBV6-3|-|16|TRBJ2-3|-
CASSYSIIRVTDTQYF
TGTGCCAGCAGTTACTCGATTATACGGGTCACAGATACGCAGTATTTT
>TRBV29-1|-|15|TRBJ1-2|TRBD1
CSVVGTGASNYGYTF
TGCAGCGTTGTTGGGACAGGCGCTTCTAACTATGGCTACACCTTC
>TRBV2|-|16|TRBJ1-1|TRBD1
CASSERTGQGNTEAFF
TGTGCCAGCAGTGAAAGGACGGGACAGGGAAACACTGAAGCTTTCTTT
>TRBV28|-|14|TRBJ1-6|-
CASSLTHGGSPLHF
TGTGCCAGCAGTTTGACCCACGGCGGTTCACCCCTCCACTTT
>TRBV30|-|15|TRBJ1-5|-
CAWTTRGTVNQPQHF
TGTGCCTGGACGACCAGAGGGACTGTCAATCAGCCCCAGCATTTT
>TRBV7-2|-|13|TRBJ2-3|-
CASRRDLTDTQYF
TGTGCCAGCCGGCGGGACCTCACAGATACGCAGTATTTT
>TRBV6-2/TRBV6-3|-|16|TRBJ2-5|TRBD2
CASSRTPGLALETQYF
TGTGCCAGCAGTAGAACTCCGGGACTAGCATTGGAGACCCAGTACTTC
>TRBV18|-|16|TRBJ2-7|TRBD2
CASSLGGGERSYEQYF
TGTGCCAGCTCACTCGGCGGGGGGGAAAGGTCCTACGAGCAGTACTTC
>TRBV4-3|-|18|TRBJ2-3|-
CASSQESRDMPFTDTQYF
TGCGCCAGCAGCCAAGAGTCTCGGGACATGCCTTTCACAGATACGCAGTATTTT
>TRBV10-3|-|15|TRBJ2-5|TRBD1
CAISVGQGAGETQYF
TGTGCCATCAGTGTAGGACAGGGGGCGGGAGAGACCCAGTACTTC
>TRBV12-3/TRBV12-4|-|11|TRBJ1-1|-
CASSQTARAFF
TGTGCCAGCAGCCAGACAGCTCGAGCTTTCTTT
>TRBV15|-|15|TRBJ1-2|-
CATSRETGLNYGYTF
TGTGCCACCAGCAGAGAAACAGGGCTTAACTATGGCTACACCTTC